The subject of this entry is one T cell receptor beta chain. Antigen: not known. One to two pinch biopsies were taken from the rectum during colonoscopy. Sequencing depth was up to 500,000 reads per sample. The repertoire was sequenced with immunoSEQ multiplex PCR; TCRdb's copy has only in-frame clones and lacks some. Found here are more than 40,000 clones, around 78% of them singletons; the top ten hold 3.5% to 4.5%. The sample belongs to a study of pediatric ulcerative colitis. Study findings and constraints: Blood samples from two patients yielded substantially fewer templates and were excluded from blood-rectal overlap analysis.

Per the germline V gene, CDR1 is SGHDT and CDR2 is YYEEEE. V lost 0 bases, J lost 3 bases, and 15 bases lay in between. The CDR3 loop spans 16 amino acids. The TCR was taken from a girl between 10 and 17 years old with moderate ulcerative colitis. The chain recombines TRBV5-6 with TRBJ1-2; D remains unclear. Material for sequencing was gut tissue. This chain's CDR3 is CASSLAGVLGDYGYTF. The CDR3, as DNA: TGTGCCAGCAGCTTGGCCGGGGTCTTGGGAGACTATGGCTACACCTTC.